This passage covers 27 T cell receptor beta chains from one sample sequenced in a study of blood T cell repertoires in COVID-19. The assay was immunoSEQ multiplex PCR, and TCRdb's table has in-frame clones only and misses some. Of about 350,000 clones listed, roughly nine tenths are singletons. The sequenced sample consisted of peripheral blood. Receptors were obtained from a woman in her sixties or seventies with COVID-19, enrolled during active disease.

The rearrangement uses TRBV6-5 and TRBJ2-3; D is possibly TRBD1 (5 bases). CDR1 and CDR2 from the germline V gene are MNHEY and SVGAGI. This CDR3 has 15 residues. V lost 5 bases and J 6 bases, leaving 18 bases between the germline ends. The CDR3 sequence: CASSLTGQGMDTQYF. The CDR3 bases are TGTGCCAGCAGTCTTACGGGTCAGGGAATGGATACGCAGTATTTT.

The rearrangement uses TRBV28 and TRBJ1-1, with D possibly matching TRBD1 (5 bases). Trimming stripped 5 bases from V and 1 base from J, with 17 bases between. The CDR3 length is 16 residues. Germline V gives CDR1 MDHEN, CDR2 SYDVKM. DNA of the CDR3: TGTGCCAGCAGTCCCGCCGGGTCGGGGGGGAACACTGAAGCTTTCTTT. Translation: CASSPAGSGGNTEAFF.

V gene TRBV6-5 combines with J gene TRBJ2-7, with TRBD2 matching 7 bases. The CDR3 consists of 15 residues. V was pared by 4 bases and J by 4 bases, with 10 bases of the junction left unmatched. CDR1 and CDR2 (germline): MNHEY, SVGAGI. CDR3: CASSSPGGEGYEQYF. CDR3 nucleotide sequence: TGTGCCAGCAGTTCGCCCGGAGGGGAGGGGTACGAGCAGTACTTC.

The gene calls are TRBV21-1 and TRBJ1-2; the table's TRBD1 call for D was not verified on the DNA. TRBV21-1 is shown as a pseudogene. The CDR3 covers 14 residues. This chain's CDR3 is CASSAGQPIYGYTF. CDR3 nucleotide sequence: TGTGCCAGCAGCGCTGGACAGCCAATCTATGGCTACACCTTC.

V is TRBV6-5 and J is TRBJ1-4, with TRBD1 matching 8 bases. V shed 4 bases, J shed 3 bases, and the junction held 1 base outside the gene matches. This CDR3 is 14 amino acids long. CDR1 and CDR2 from the germline V gene are MNHEY and SVGAGI. The CDR3 is CASSLQGANEKLFF. CDR3 DNA sequence: TGTGCCAGCAGTTTACAGGGGGCTAATGAAAAACTGTTTTTT.

The J gene is TRBJ2-6, the V gene TRBV6-5; D uncertain. The V end lost 5 bases, the J end lost 4 bases, and 3 bases lay between the germline ends. Per germline, CDR1 MNHEY and CDR2 SVGAGI. The CDR3 loop spans 12 amino acids. The CDR3 bases are TGTGCCAGCAGTCAAGGGGCCAACGTCCTGACTTTC. Translation gives CASSQGANVLTF.

V usage is TRBV9 and J usage is TRBJ2-5; 10 bases map to TRBD2. The junction had 13 bases not matched to a gene; V was cut back by 0 bases and J by 5 bases. Germline CDR1 reads SGDLS; CDR2 reads YYNGEE. The CDR3 has 18 amino acids. CDR3 loop: CASSVGSGGAAVHETQYF. In DNA form, the CDR3 reads TGTGCCAGCAGCGTAGGGAGCGGGGGGGCCGCGGTGCACGAGACCCAGTACTTC.

V and J are TRBV5-1 and TRBJ1-2; 7 nucleotides match TRBD1. The length of the CDR3 is 14 residues. Germline CDR1 SGHRS, CDR2 YFSETQ. J gave up 8 bases and V 3 bases, and 10 bases lay outside the gene matches. This CDR3 is CASSSDRDLGGYTF. CDR3 DNA sequence: TGCGCCAGCAGCTCCGACAGGGATTTAGGGGGCTACACCTTC.

This chain connects TRBV11-3 to TRBJ1-6, with 7 bases lining up with TRBD1. The length of the CDR3 is 14 residues. V lost 5 bases and J lost 10; bases outside the gene matches: 8. Germline CDR1 and CDR2: SGHNT and YENEEA. The CDR3 reads CASSLQGRGSPLHF. The CDR3 nucleotides are TGTGCCAGCAGCCTACAGGGGAGAGGCTCACCCCTCCACTTT.

The chain links TRBV3-1 (or the pseudogene TRBV3-2) to TRBJ2-2; the match to TRBD1 covers 8 bases. The ends lost 4 bases at V and 7 bases at J; junction bases unmatched: 11. The CDR3 runs 16 residues. The V gene's germline CDR1 is LGHDT and CDR2 YNNKEL (reference sequence). The CDR3 nucleotides read TGTGCCAGCAGCCGAAAAATCCAGGGGGCAGGCGGGGAGCTGTTTTTT. Its protein is CASSRKIQGAGGELFF.

This clone has a single count. The chain links TRBV18 to TRBJ2-1, with a weak D call TRBD2 (5 bases). Trimming removed 4 bases from V and 10 bases from J, with 14 bases in between. The CDR3 extends over 13 amino acids. In germline, CDR1 is KGHSH, CDR2 LQKENI. In nucleotides, the CDR3 is TGTGCCAGCTCACTAGCGCGGGTCAGGGAGCAGTTCTTC. It yields the protein CASSLARVREQFF.

This chain uses TRBV7-9 with TRBJ2-5; 7 bases fit TRBD2. CDR3 length equals 13 residues. Germline-derived CDR1 and CDR2 are SEHNR and FQNEAQ (reference sequence). With V trimmed by 0 bases and J by 5 bases, 0 bases remained unmatched. In nucleotides, the CDR3 is TGTGCCAGCAGCTTAGCCGGGGGGGAGACCCAGTACTTC. This sequence encodes CASSLAGGETQYF.

The chain uses TRBV27 and TRBJ1-3; no clear D gene. The V end was cut by 6 bases, the J end by 0 bases, with 12 bases between. This CDR3 region has 15 residues. The germline CDR1 and CDR2 sequences are MNHEY and SMNVEV (reference sequence). Here the CDR3 DNA reads TGTGCCAGCAGGGGTTACGGGAGCTCTGGAAACACCATATATTTT. Residues: CASRGYGSSGNTIYF.

The chain joins TRBV10-3 to TRBJ2-1; D might be TRBD2 (5 bases). The length of the CDR3 is 14 residues. Trimming removed 3 bases at V and 0 bases at J, with 6 bases between. Germline CDR1 is ENHRY and CDR2 is SYGVKD. This chain's CDR3 is CAISDGSSYNEQFF. Written as DNA, the CDR3 is TGTGCCATCAGTGATGGGAGCTCCTACAATGAGCAGTTCTTC.

The CDR3 reads CASSTGQGIYQPQHF. In DNA form, the CDR3 reads TGTGCCAGCAGCACCGGACAGGGGATCTATCAGCCCCAGCATTTT. The V and J genes are TRBV6-5 and TRBJ1-5; TRBD1 matches at 9 bases. The CDR3 contains 15 residues. Germline CDR1 MNHEY, CDR2 SVGAGI. With 6 bases clipped from V and 5 bases from J, the junction kept 8 bases outside the gene matches.

This clone was detected once. V usage is TRBV6-1 and J usage is TRBJ1-2; 8 nucleotides agree with TRBD1. The length of the CDR3 is 14 residues. V lost 2 bases and J lost 8; bases outside the gene matches: 7. In germline, CDR1 is MNHNS, CDR2 SASEGT. CDR3 bases: TGTGCCAGCAGTGAACCAGGGGGCGCCGAGGGCTACACCTTC. This sequence encodes CASSEPGGAEGYTF.

This clone was picked up one time. The chain joins TRBV19 to TRBJ1-2; no definite D call. V lost 11 bases to trimming and J lost 0 bases, with 7 bases between them. Germline V lookup: CDR1 LNHDA, CDR2 SQIVND (reference sequence). The CDR3 is 11 residues long. The CDR3 region is CAALANYGYTF. CDR3 sequence (DNA): TGTGCCGCGCTGGCTAACTATGGCTACACCTTC.

The V and J genes are TRBV5-1 and TRBJ1-4; no clear D. V gave up 2 bases and J gave up 4 bases, with 9 bases separating them. In germline, CDR1 is SGHRS, CDR2 YFSETQ. The CDR3 spans 14 residues. The DNA of the CDR3 is TGCGCCAGCAGCTTCGGGGATGATAATGAAAAACTGTTTTTT. This gives the protein CASSFGDDNEKLFF.

The rearrangement uses TRBV4-2 and TRBJ1-3; weak D call: TRBD1 (5 bases). CDR3 size: 17 residues. Deletions cut 1 base from V and 6 bases from J, with 19 bases between. Germline V lookup: CDR1 LGHNA, CDR2 YNFKEQ. The DNA of the CDR3 is TGTGCCAGCAGCCAAGGGGGACTGACGGGGGGAATAAACACCATATATTTT. It yields the protein CASSQGGLTGGINTIYF.

This clone showed up just a few times. The sample carries other DNA sequences with the same CDR3. The chain joins TRBV29-1 to TRBJ1-5; 7 bases agree with TRBD1. Germline loops: CDR1 SQVTM, CDR2 ANQGSEA. The V gene end was trimmed by 4 bases and the J gene end by 0 bases; junction bases not matched to a gene: 3. CDR3 length: 14 amino acids. The CDR3: CSVGTGYSNQPQHF. The DNA for the CDR3 is TGCAGCGTTGGGACAGGTTATAGCAATCAGCCCCAGCATTTT.

The gene calls are TRBV7-9 and TRBJ1-1, with D maybe TRBD1 (5 bases). Looked up from germline, CDR1 is SEHNR and CDR2 is FQNEAQ (reference sequence). This CDR3 is 14 amino acids long. Trimming took 0 bases from V and 10 from J, leaving 15 bases between them. CDR3 in amino acids: CASSLAFKGQGAFF. CDR3 nucleotides: TGTGCCAGCAGCTTAGCGTTTAAGGGGCAAGGAGCTTTCTTT.

The genes are TRBV4-2 and TRBJ1-1; TRBD1 might be the D (5 bases). Germline V gene lookup returns CDR1 LGHNA and CDR2 YNFKEQ. Trimming shortened V by 3 bases and J by 5 bases, and 16 bases separated the two germline ends. The CDR3 spans 15 residues. CDR3 sequence reads: CASSQGTGSDTEAFF. The CDR3 DNA reads TGTGCCAGCAGCCAGGGAACAGGATCTGATACTGAAGCTTTCTTT.

As regards this clone: One end of the junction does not line up with germline, which may come from a read error. This chain uses TRBV5-1 with TRBJ2-5; a weak D match, TRBD1 (6 bases). The CDR3 has 14 amino acids. The germline CDR1 and CDR2 sequences are SGHRS and YFSETQ. The CDR3 is CVSSLGTLQETQYF. The CDR3 DNA follows: TGCGTCAGCAGCTTGGGGACACTCCAAGAGACCCAGTACTTC.

The chain is built from TRBV9 and TRBJ1-1; TRBD1 matches at 9 bases. This CDR3 is 15 amino acids long. V shed 5 bases and J 2 bases; nucleotides not matched to a gene: 7. CDR1 SGDLS and CDR2 YYNGEE come from the germline V gene. This chain's CDR3 is CASRSGTGLNTEAFF. Here the CDR3 DNA reads TGTGCCAGCAGGTCCGGGACAGGGCTAAACACTGAAGCTTTCTTT.

This rearrangement joins TRBV5-1 to TRBJ2-7, with D unresolved. V was cut by 0 bases and J by 2 bases, with 9 bases left in between. The germline gives CDR1 SGHRS, CDR2 YFSETQ. There are 14 residues in the CDR3. The CDR3 reads CASSLDFIPYEQYF. Written as DNA, the CDR3 is TGCGCCAGCAGCTTGGATTTTATTCCCTACGAGCAGTACTTC.

V usage is TRBV4-1 and J usage is TRBJ1-1; D might be TRBD1 (6 bases). Germline loops: CDR1 MGHRA, CDR2 YSYEKL. Trimming removed 1 base from V and 4 bases from J, with 10 bases in between. The CDR3 loop spans 14 amino acids. CDR3 region: CASSQASGVTEAFF. The CDR3 bases are TGCGCCAGCAGCCAAGCTTCAGGGGTCACTGAAGCTTTCTTT.

The chain is built from TRBV7-2 and TRBJ2-2; 9 nucleotides align to TRBD1. V lost 5 bases and J lost 15; bases outside the gene matches: 7. Per the germline V gene, CDR1 is SGHTA and CDR2 is FQGNSA. The CDR3 has 12 residues. The CDR3 DNA sequence: TGTGCCAGCAGCAAGGGACAGGGAGGTTTGTTTTTT. Translation: CASSKGQGGLFF.